This TCR beta chain was sequenced for a study of blood T cell repertoires in COVID-19. Background on the study: Specimens from acute and convalescent COVID-19 originated in the United States, Italy and Spain. T cells, B-cell-depleted T cells, or PBMCs provided the cDNA or gDNA that served as material.

The CDR3 spans 16 residues. CDR1 and CDR2 from the germline V gene are LNHDA and SQIVND (reference sequence). The junction had 6 bases not matched to a gene; V was cut back by 3 bases and J by 2 bases. Methods used by the authors: Cell counts per sample came from amplifying reference gene primers. Data came from immunoSEQ multiplex PCR; TCRdb stores just in-frame clones and leaves some out. That table gives V, J and clone size, and the DNA gave D and trimming. Among a few hundred thousand clones listed, more than 75% were seen once. The sample holds one count of this clone. The chain employs TRBV19 and TRBJ2-3, with 9 bases aligning to TRBD2. The TCR was taken from a woman between 45 and 60 years old who had recovered from COVID-19. Sequencing was performed on peripheral blood. The CDR3 is CASSMRASGVTDTQYF. In nucleotides, the CDR3 is TGTGCCAGTAGTATGAGGGCTAGCGGGGTCACAGATACGCAGTATTTT.